Listed below are T cell receptor beta chains from one sample, sequenced in a study of Ad26.COV2.S vaccination and SARS-CoV-2 variants. Method: immunoSEQ multiplex PCR; TCRdb's copy keeps in-frame clones and lacks some. The data contain hundreds of thousands of clones, roughly 90% of them singletons. The material was peripheral blood, obtained in a trial of Ad26.COV2.S vaccine versus placebo. The origin of the receptors is a person between 18 and 60 years old who received the Ad26.COV2.S COVID-19 vaccine or a placebo. CDR3s include the opening cysteine and the closing phenylalanine or tryptophan. D genes are given only for firm matches.

>-|TRBJ1-2|TRBV7-9
TGTGCCAGCAGCTTAGGTGGCTTTTCCTATGGCTACACCTTC
CASSLGGFSYGYTF
>-|TRBJ2-6|TRBV11-2
TGTGCCAGCAGCCGAGGACAAGCTGGGGCCAACGTCCTGACTTTC
CASSRGQAGANVLTF
>-|TRBJ2-4|TRBV6-2/TRBV6-3
TGTGCCAGCAGTTACGGGTCGGGGAACATTCAGTACTTC
CASSYGSGNIQYF
>TRBD1|TRBJ2-3|TRBV7-9
TGTGCCAGCAGTCCACCGGGACAGCAAGATACGCAGTATTTT
CASSPPGQQDTQYF
>-|TRBJ1-1|TRBV30
TGTGCCTGGGCCCGTGAATGGAACACTGAAGCTTTCTTT
CAWAREWNTEAFF
>TRBD1|TRBJ2-6|TRBV27
TGTGCCAGCAGTCAGCAGGGGGCTGGGGCCAACGTCCTGACTTTC
CASSQQGAGANVLTF
>-|TRBJ2-7|TRBV19
TGTGCCAGTAGTATAGGAGGGCCTGGCCTGTACGAGCAGTACTTC
CASSIGGPGLYEQYF
>-|TRBJ1-2|TRBV5-4
TGTGCCAGCAGCCTTATCTCGGTATATGGCTACACCTTC
CASSLISVYGYTF
>-|TRBJ2-7|TRBV27
TGTGCCAGCAGTTTGGCCCGGGACTTCGTCCTCGAGCAGTACTTC
CASSLARDFVLEQYF
>-|TRBJ1-1|TRBV11-2
TGTGCCAGCAGCTTAGATCAGTTCGAGAAGGTGGGCACTGAAGCTTTCTTT
CASSLDQFEKVGTEAFF
>-|TRBJ2-7|TRBV5-5
TGTGCCAGCAGCTTCTATAATTCCTACGAGCAGTACTTC
CASSFYNSYEQYF
>-|TRBJ1-3|TRBV19
TGTGCCAGTAGTATGAAGGGGCTCGGAAACACCATATATTTT
CASSMKGLGNTIYF
>-|TRBJ2-7|TRBV7-6
TGTGCCAGCAGCTTTACGACTACCGGTCTGGGCGAGCAGTACTTC
CASSFTTTGLGEQYF
>-|TRBJ2-1|TRBV6-5
TGTGCCAGCAGGCCTATAATGGGGACCTTTGGTGAGCAGTTCTTC
CASRPIMGTFGEQFF
>-|TRBJ1-1|TRBV4-1
TGCGCCAGCAGCCAAGAGGAGATAGGGGTGAGGACTGAAGCTTTCTTT
CASSQEEIGVRTEAFF
>-|TRBJ1-2|TRBV29-1
TGCAGCGTTGGATTATGGAGACAGCACTATGGCTACACCTTC
CSVGLWRQHYGYTF